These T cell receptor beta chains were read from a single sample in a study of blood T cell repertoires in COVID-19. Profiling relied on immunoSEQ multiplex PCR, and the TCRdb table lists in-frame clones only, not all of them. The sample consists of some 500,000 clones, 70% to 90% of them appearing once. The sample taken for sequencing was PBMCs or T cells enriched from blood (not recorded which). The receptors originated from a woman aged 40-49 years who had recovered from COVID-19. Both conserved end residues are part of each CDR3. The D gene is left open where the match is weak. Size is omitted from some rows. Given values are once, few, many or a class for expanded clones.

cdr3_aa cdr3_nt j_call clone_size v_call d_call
CASSIGLAGGSSYEQYF TGTGCCAGTAGTATAGGACTAGCGGGAGGGTCCTCCTACGAGCAGTACTTC TRBJ2-7 once TRBV19 TRBD2
CASSLAPGGPQGEQFF TGTGCCAGCAGCTTAGCGCCGGGAGGGCCTCAGGGTGAGCAGTTCTTC TRBJ2-1 . TRBV7-9 TRBD2
CASSLEAGRNYGYTF TGCGCCAGCAGCTTGGAGGCAGGCCGTAACTATGGCTACACCTTC TRBJ1-2 . TRBV5-1 .
CASSGVVGSGSLNEQFF TGTGCCAGCAGTGGGGTGGTTGGTAGCGGGAGTCTTAACGAGCAGTTCTTC TRBJ2-1 . TRBV6-2/TRBV6-3 TRBD2
CASSLDGVFYHEAFF TGTGCCAGCAGCTTAGATGGAGTCTTTTACCATGAAGCTTTCTTT TRBJ1-1 . TRBV7-9 .
CASGSLNGLALYEQYF TGTGCTAGTGGTTCGCTAAATGGACTAGCTCTCTACGAGCAGTACTTC TRBJ2-7 . TRBV12-5 TRBD2
CASSSSTSSNEQFF TGTGCCAGCAGCTCCTCCACTAGTTCCAATGAGCAGTTCTTC TRBJ2-1 . TRBV7-9 .
CSVEEGSTDTQYF TGCAGCGTTGAGGAGGGGAGCACAGATACGCAGTATTTT TRBJ2-3 . TRBV29-1 .
CASSLLQGWETQYF TGTGCCAGCAGCTTACTACAGGGCTGGGAGACCCAGTACTTC TRBJ2-5 . TRBV11-2 .
CASSLEGSVAGEGYF TGTGCCAGCAGCTTAGAGGGTTCGGTAGCGGGAGAAGGGTACTTC TRBJ2-7 . TRBV7-9 TRBD2
CASRTSGNPDTQYF TGTGCCAGCAGGACTAGCGGGAATCCAGATACGCAGTATTTT TRBJ2-3 . TRBV2 TRBD2
CATSSHRAQGGEAFF TGTGCCACCAGCTCGCACCGGGCCCAAGGAGGTGAAGCTTTCTTT TRBJ1-1 . TRBV15 .
CASSSGLAYNEQFF TGTGCCAGCAGTTCGGGACTAGCCTACAATGAGCAGTTCTTC TRBJ2-1 . TRBV27 TRBD2
CATQKGAGNTIYF TGTGCCACGCAGAAGGGGGCAGGAAACACCATATATTTT TRBJ1-3 . TRBV12-3/TRBV12-4 TRBD1
CASGRGALREKLFF TGCGCCAGCGGAAGGGGTGCACTACGTGAAAAACTGTTTTTT TRBJ1-4 . TRBV4-1 .
CATGRVTDTQYF TGTGCCACCGGGAGGGTCACAGATACGCAGTATTTT TRBJ2-3 . TRBV15 TRBD2
CASSQDLRAGTLRNEQFF TGCGCCAGCAGCCAAGATCTCCGGGCGGGAACCCTACGGAATGAGCAGTTCTTC TRBJ2-1 . TRBV4-1 .
CASSFHSGAGTGELFF TGTGCCAGCAGCTTTCATAGTGGGGCGGGAACCGGGGAGCTGTTTTTT TRBJ2-2 . TRBV11-3 .
CASSLEPGLVWNTIYF TGTGCCAGCAGCTTAGAGCCGGGTCTAGTTTGGAACACCATATATTTT TRBJ1-3 . TRBV7-2 .
CASSPGISNQPQHF TGTGCCAGCAGCCCCGGGATTAGCAATCAGCCCCAGCATTTT TRBJ1-5 . TRBV3-1/TRBV3-2 .
CATQTWREGLSGELFF TGTGCCACCCAAACCTGGCGGGAGGGCCTTTCCGGGGAGCTGTTTTTT TRBJ2-2 . TRBV10-3 TRBD2
CASLGGGREKLFF TGTGCCAGCCTCGGGGGGGGTCGGGAAAAACTGTTTTTT TRBJ1-4 . TRBV2 .
CSVEGTAYGYTF TGCAGCGTGGAAGGGACAGCCTATGGCTACACCTTC TRBJ1-2 . TRBV29-1 TRBD1
CASSKIRGRTDSYNEQFF TGTGCCAGCAGCAAAATTCGCGGGAGAACCGACTCCTACAATGAGCAGTTCTTC TRBJ2-1 . TRBV21-1 .
CASSLFRNTEAFF TGTGCCAGCAGTTTATTCCGTAACACTGAAGCTTTCTTT TRBJ1-1 . TRBV27 .